The 27 T cell receptor beta chains listed next were all sequenced from one sample in a study of cytomegalovirus exposure and HLA in healthy donors. PCR employed 60 Vbeta and 13 Jbeta primers. Some clones are missing from TCRdb's copy, which holds only in-frame ones; the method was immunoSEQ multiplex PCR. The data contain approximately 83,000 clones, over 75% of them singletons. Sequenced input: PBMCs. The receptors come from a man between 18 and 29 years old in good health and CMV-seronegative.

The rearrangement links TRBV25-1 to TRBJ2-5; TRBD2 agrees at 12 bases. CDR1 MGHDK and CDR2 SYGVNS come from the germline V gene. V lost 1 base and J lost 5; bases outside the gene matches: 8. This CDR3 region has 17 residues. This chain's CDR3 is CASSESKGLAGQETQYF. For the CDR3, the DNA is TGTGCCAGCAGTGAATCAAAAGGACTAGCGGGGCAGGAGACCCAGTACTTC.

This chain links TRBV11-2 with TRBJ2-7; 7 nucleotides agree with TRBD1. J gave up 3 bases and V 5 bases, and 4 bases lay outside the gene matches. This CDR3 is 13 amino acids long. Germline V lookup: CDR1 SGHAT, CDR2 FQNNGV. The CDR3, as DNA: TGTGCCAGCAGCGCGGACAGGATCTACGAGCAGTACTTC. It is translated as CASSADRIYEQYF. Together with reference TRBV11-2 and TRBJ2-7, the CDR3 gives the full variable domain: EAGVAQSPRYKIIEKRQSVAFWCNPISGHATLYWYQQILGQGPKLLIQFQNNGVVDDSQLPKDRFSAERLKGVDSTLKIQPAKLEDSAVYLCASSADRIYEQYFGPGTRLTVT.

The chain has TRBV5-4 and TRBJ2-7; 8 bases match TRBD1. V shed 5 bases, J shed 2 bases, and the junction held 9 bases outside the gene matches. Germline CDR1 reads SGHNT; CDR2 reads YYREEE (reference sequence). CDR3 length: 15 residues. DNA for the CDR3: TGTGCCAGCAGAAGGGGACAGGCACAAACCTACGAGCAGTACTTC. Translated: CASRRGQAQTYEQYF.

In nucleotides, the CDR3 is TGTGCCAGCAGCTTGGGTTTGACAGGGGTTACTGAAGCTTTCTTT. Translating gives CASSLGLTGVTEAFF. This chain joins TRBV7-2 and TRBJ1-1; TRBD1 matches at 8 bases. The germline V gene encodes CDR1 SGHTA and CDR2 FQGNSA. This CDR3 is 15 amino acids long. V trimming: 3 bases; J trimming: 5 bases; junction bases outside the gene matches: 8.

The rearrangement links TRBV13 to TRBJ1-1; D perhaps matches TRBD1 (5 bases). Germline lookup yields CDR1 PRHDT and CDR2 FYEKMQ (reference sequence). This CDR3 is 15 amino acids long. V gave up 1 base and J gave up 5 bases, with 14 bases separating them. The chain's CDR3 is CASSLVGTEGTEAFF. DNA of the CDR3: TGTGCCAGCAGCTTAGTCGGGACGGAGGGGACTGAAGCTTTCTTT.

This rearrangement joins TRBV19 to TRBJ2-1; D is perhaps TRBD1 (5 bases). Germline CDR1 reads LNHDA; CDR2 reads SQIVND (reference sequence). Deletions cut 5 bases from V and 6 bases from J, with 20 bases between. CDR3 length equals 16 residues. The CDR3 protein is CASSPLTQRGLNEQFF. The CDR3 coding sequence is TGTGCCAGTAGTCCTCTTACACAAAGGGGTCTCAATGAGCAGTTCTTC.

This clone was seen more than once but under ten times. V is TRBV6-4 and J is TRBJ1-2, with 7 bases fitting TRBD1. Losses at the gene ends were 9 bases for V and 2 bases for J; bases not matched to a gene: 3. Germline V gene data show CDR1 as MRHNA and CDR2 as SNTAGT. The CDR3 spans 12 residues. This CDR3 is CARGDRNYGYTF. The CDR3 DNA follows: TGTGCCAGGGGGGACAGAAACTATGGCTACACCTTC.

The CDR3 loop is CASIPRAGAFTDTQYF. The CDR3 region has the DNA TGTGCCAGCATCCCTCGGGCGGGGGCCTTCACAGATACGCAGTATTTT. The chain carries TRBV27 and TRBJ2-3; tentative D call: TRBD2 (7 bases). In germline, CDR1 is MNHEY, CDR2 SMNVEV (reference sequence). Trimming removed 7 bases at V and 2 bases at J, with 19 bases between. CDR3 length: 16 residues.

CDR3 residues: CASSESFGQGRETQYF. CDR3 nucleotides: TGTGCCAGCAGTGAAAGTTTCGGGCAGGGGCGGGAGACCCAGTACTTC. The chain recombines TRBV6-1 with TRBJ2-5, with D perhaps TRBD1 (6 bases). The CDR3 length is 16 residues. Trimming took off 2 bases at V and 5 bases at J, with 18 bases between the two ends. CDR1 and CDR2 (germline): MNHNS, SASEGT.

The chain links TRBV7-9 to TRBJ1-4; 7 nucleotides agree with TRBD1. V was clipped by 6 bases and J by 9 bases; unmatched bases: 10. This CDR3 region has 14 residues. Germline assignment: CDR1 SEHNR and CDR2 FQNEAQ (reference sequence). The CDR3 DNA is TGTGCCAGCAGTAGACAGGGTGGGTTACAAAAACTGTTTTTT. Amino acid sequence: CASSRQGGLQKLFF.

The J gene is TRBJ2-1, the V gene TRBV6-5; D possibly corresponds to TRBD2 (5 bases). The CDR3 is made up of 14 amino acids. V was trimmed by 0 bases and J by 8 bases, leaving 11 bases between them. Germline V CDR1 and CDR2: MNHEY, SVGAGI. CDR3 nucleotide sequence: TGTGCCAGCAGTTACTCAGGAGGTCGCCATGAGCAGTTCTTC. Its translation: CASSYSGGRHEQFF.

This clone was observed a handful of times. Compared with germline, one end of the junction differs, possibly owing to a read error. The chain combines TRBV5-1 with TRBJ2-7; perhaps TRBD1 as D (6 bases). The germline V gene has CDR1 SGHRS and CDR2 YFSETQ. This CDR3 is built from 15 residues. The CDR3 spells CASSSAGTTRSEQYF. CDR3 coding DNA: TGTGCCAGCAGCTCAGCCGGGACAACAAGGAGCGAGCAGTACTTC.

The V and J genes are TRBV6-6 and TRBJ2-3; a weak D match, TRBD2 (6 bases). The CDR3 length is 15 residues. Germline V gives CDR1 MNHNY, CDR2 SVGAGI (reference sequence). V lost 5 bases and J 6 bases, leaving 18 bases between the germline ends. The CDR3 sequence: CASSPGVRREDTQYF. The DNA for the CDR3 is TGTGCCAGCAGTCCGGGGGTCCGGCGAGAGGATACGCAGTATTTT.

As to this clone: This sample also contains other DNA sequences that code for the same CDR3. The rearrangement joins TRBV5-6 to TRBJ1-4, with 7 bases fitting TRBD1. CDR3 length equals 14 residues. The V segment lost 7 bases and the J segment 8 bases; nucleotides outside the gene matches: 11. Germline values: CDR1 SGHDT, CDR2 YYEEEE. The CDR3 DNA is TGTGCCAGCGGACAGGACTCGGCGAAGGAAAAACTGTTTTTT. Translating gives CASGQDSAKEKLFF.

The V gene is TRBV6-5, the J gene TRBJ2-2; D gene unclear. The CDR3 contains 15 residues. Trimming took 6 bases from V and 2 from J, leaving 13 bases between them. In germline, CDR1 is MNHEY, CDR2 SVGAGI. CDR3 sequence: CASSPQAINTGELFF. The CDR3 coding sequence is TGTGCCAGCAGCCCGCAGGCCATCAACACCGGGGAGCTGTTTTTT.

This clone was found a few times. Other DNA sequences in the sample encode the same CDR3. V and J are TRBV5-1 and TRBJ2-7; the match to TRBD2 covers 13 bases. V shed 4 bases, J shed 4 bases, and the junction held 5 bases outside the gene matches. Germline lookup yields CDR1 SGHRS and CDR2 YFSETQ. The CDR3 runs to 15 residues. The CDR3 loop is CASSQTSGGAYEQYF. For the CDR3, the DNA is TGCGCCAGCAGCCAAACTAGCGGGGGGGCGTACGAGCAGTACTTC.

The V call is TRBV6-5, the J call TRBJ1-6, with D uncertain. The germline gives CDR1 MNHEY, CDR2 SVGAGI. The length of the CDR3 is 14 residues. V was clipped by 8 bases and J by 9 bases, with 17 bases between them. CDR3 bases: TGTGCCAGCGGTGGTGGCGGAACCGTTTCACCCCTCCACTTT. Residues: CASGGGGTVSPLHF.

The chain employs TRBV7-3 and TRBJ1-5; D perhaps matches TRBD1 (6 bases). Germline V CDR1 and CDR2: SGHTA, FQGTGA. Deletions cut 6 bases from V and 4 bases from J, with 13 bases between. This CDR3 spans 14 amino acids. In DNA form, the CDR3 reads TGTGCCAGCAGTCGCCTACAGGGAAATCAGCCCCAGCATTTT. Protein: CASSRLQGNQPQHF. Full variable domain (outside the CDR3, taken from reference TRBV7-3 and TRBJ1-5): GAGVSQTPSNKVTEKGKYVELRCDPISGHTALYWYRQSLGQGPEFLIYFQGTGAADDSGLPNDRFFAVRPEGSVSTLKIQRTERGDSAVYLCASSRLQGNQPQHFGDGTRLSIL.

The chain is built from TRBV28 and TRBJ2-7, with a tentative D call TRBD1 (6 bases). V dropped 6 bases and J dropped 6 bases, with 15 bases sitting between them. The CDR3 runs 13 residues. Germline V gene lookup returns CDR1 MDHEN and CDR2 SYDVKM. The CDR3 nucleotides are TGTGCCAGCAGGAGGCAGGGGACCTCCGAGCAGTACTTC. Translating gives CASRRQGTSEQYF.

The V gene is TRBV18, the J gene TRBJ1-1, with D hard to call. V lost 4 bases to trimming and J lost 3 bases, with 6 bases between them. This CDR3 region has 12 residues. The germline V gene encodes CDR1 KGHSH and CDR2 LQKENI. CDR3 nucleotide sequence: TGTGCCAGCTCACTCGGGGACACTGAAGCTTTCTTT. It specifies CASSLGDTEAFF.

The rearrangement links TRBV19 to TRBJ1-1, with 7 bases matching TRBD1. Germline V gene lookup returns CDR1 LNHDA and CDR2 SQIVND (reference sequence). After removal of 5 bases from V and 0 bases from J, the junction contained 12 bases not matched to a gene. There are 17 residues in the CDR3. The CDR3 loop reads CASSLIPSDRVNTEAFF. CDR3 nucleotide sequence: TGTGCCAGTAGTCTAATCCCTTCAGACAGGGTGAACACTGAAGCTTTCTTT.

The chain recombines TRBV5-1 with TRBJ2-1; D perhaps matches TRBD1 (6 bases). The CDR3 is 15 amino acids. Deletions cut 0 bases from V and 4 bases from J, with 11 bases between. Germline V gene sequence: CDR1 SGHRS, CDR2 YFSETQ. The DNA for the CDR3 is TGCGCCAGCAGCTTGGACGGACAGCTATACAATGAGCAGTTCTTC. Its translation: CASSLDGQLYNEQFF.

J is TRBJ1-2 and V is TRBV6-1; no clear D. Trimming pared 4 bases from V and 3 bases from J, leaving 21 bases between. This CDR3 has 17 amino acids. Germline V gene sequence: CDR1 MNHNS, CDR2 SASEGT. CDR3 protein: CASSVSLWSSSDYGYTF. In DNA form, the CDR3 reads TGTGCCAGCAGTGTCAGTCTGTGGTCGTCATCAGACTATGGCTACACCTTC.

This chain uses TRBV5-1 with TRBJ2-7, with 9 nucleotides matching TRBD1. The CDR3 loop spans 14 amino acids. The trim removed 2 bases at V and 4 bases at J, leaving 4 bases unmatched. CDR1 is SGHRS, CDR2 YFSETQ, per germline. The CDR3: CASSFAQGAYEQYF. Here the CDR3 DNA reads TGCGCCAGCAGCTTTGCACAGGGGGCATACGAGCAGTACTTC.

The genes are TRBV5-1 and TRBJ2-7; possibly TRBD2 for D (5 bases). V lost 0 bases to trimming and J lost 6 bases, with 10 bases between them. Germline V gene data show CDR1 as SGHRS and CDR2 as YFSETQ. This CDR3 has 13 residues. DNA of the CDR3: TGCGCCAGCAGCTTGGCGGTAGGAGGCGAGCAGTACTTC. Translation gives CASSLAVGGEQYF. The variable domain in full, completed from reference TRBV5-1 and TRBJ2-7, reads KAGVTQTPRYLIKTRGQQVTLSCSPISGHRSVSWYQQTPGQGLQFLFEYFSETQRNKGNFPGRFSGRQFSNSRSEMNVSTLELGDSALYLCASSLAVGGEQYFGPGTRLTVT.

The chain carries TRBV18 and TRBJ1-1; 8 bases are a match to TRBD1. The germline CDR1 and CDR2 sequences are KGHSH and LQKENI. This CDR3 is built from 16 residues. V gave up 3 bases and J gave up 0 bases; unmatched junction bases: 6. This CDR3 is CASSPSAGGLNTEAFF. DNA of the CDR3: TGTGCCAGCTCACCCAGCGCAGGGGGCCTGAACACTGAAGCTTTCTTT.

This clone is a singleton in its sample. The chain joins TRBV9 to TRBJ2-7; 7 bases fit TRBD2. The ends lost 2 bases at V and 7 bases at J; junction bases unmatched: 12. Per germline, CDR1 SGDLS and CDR2 YYNGEE. This CDR3 is built from 15 residues. The CDR3 coding sequence is TGTGCCAGCAGCGTGGGAGGGCAGGGAACCCGGGAGCAGTACTTC. The encoded protein is CASSVGGQGTREQYF.